Listed below are T cell receptor beta chains from one sample, sequenced in a study of identical twins. Via MiXCR, TCRdb re-called the 5' RACE reads, giving one row per CDR3 protein. This table has roughly 280,000 distinct CDR3 sequences, more than 8% appearing once. These sequences were also reported in another study, on yellow fever vaccine responses in identical twins.

Material: CD8+ T cells sorted from blood. The receptors shown here come from a woman aged 18 to 35 in good health. CDR3s include the opening cysteine and the closing phenylalanine or tryptophan. The order of the fields is CDR3 length, D gene, V gene, clone size, CDR3 protein. The D gene is left open where the match is weak. A row's size may be missing; if present it is once, few, many or a size class.

13 NA TRBV7-9 many CASSFGGNSPLHF
17 NA TRBV4-3 few CASSQERWGSLGYEQYF
17 NA TRBV5-1 NA CASSLGSTGQTPYEQYF
15 TRBD1 TRBV12-3/TRBV12-4 many CASAGFGQGHETQYF
16 NA TRBV28 many CASSLVTNTYTDTQYF
15 TRBD2 TRBV12-3/TRBV12-4 NA CASSLSGGGTYEQYF
14 NA TRBV15 few CATSRGSGDTPLHF
16 TRBD2 TRBV29-1 many CSVEIPELAGNYEQYF
14 NA TRBV19 once CASSSRDLYNEQFF
13 NA TRBV7-8 many CASSFLRGDTQYF